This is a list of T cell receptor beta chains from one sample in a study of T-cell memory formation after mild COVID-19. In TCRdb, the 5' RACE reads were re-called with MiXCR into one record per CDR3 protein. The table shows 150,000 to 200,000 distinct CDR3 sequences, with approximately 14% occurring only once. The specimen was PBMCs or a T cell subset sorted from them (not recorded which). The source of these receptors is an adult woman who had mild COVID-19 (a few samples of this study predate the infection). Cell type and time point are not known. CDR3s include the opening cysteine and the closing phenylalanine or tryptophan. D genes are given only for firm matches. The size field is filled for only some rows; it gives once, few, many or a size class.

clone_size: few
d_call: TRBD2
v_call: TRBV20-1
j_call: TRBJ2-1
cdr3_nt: TGCAGTGCTAGAACCGCCCTGGCACTAGCGGGATACAATGAGCAGTTCTTC
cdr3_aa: CSARTALALAGYNEQFF

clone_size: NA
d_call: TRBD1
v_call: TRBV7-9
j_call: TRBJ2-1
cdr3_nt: TGTGCCAGCAGCTCTCCCGGGACAGGGGTCAATGAGCAGTTCTTC
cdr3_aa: CASSSPGTGVNEQFF

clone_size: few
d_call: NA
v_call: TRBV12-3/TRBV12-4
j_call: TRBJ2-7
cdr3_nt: TGTGCCAGCAGTTCACCCCTGGGGGCAGGGGCGAGAGAGTACGAGCAGTACTTC
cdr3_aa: CASSSPLGAGAREYEQYF

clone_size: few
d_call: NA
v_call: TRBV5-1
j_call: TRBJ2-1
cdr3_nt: TGCGCCAGCAGCTTGGAAGACAGCTCCTACAATGAGCAGTTCTTC
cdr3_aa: CASSLEDSSYNEQFF

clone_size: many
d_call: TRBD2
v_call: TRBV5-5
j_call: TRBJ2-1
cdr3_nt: TGTGCCAGCAGCCTGACTAGCGGGGTGTACAATGAGCAGTTCTTC
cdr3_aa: CASSLTSGVYNEQFF

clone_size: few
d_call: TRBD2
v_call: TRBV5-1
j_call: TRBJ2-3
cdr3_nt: TGCGCCAGCAGTCGGGCTAGCGGGAGTTGGACAGATACGCAGTATTTT
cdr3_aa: CASSRASGSWTDTQYF

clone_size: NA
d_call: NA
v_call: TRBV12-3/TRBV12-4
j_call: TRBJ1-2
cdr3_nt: TGTGCCAGCAGTTTAGACCGCAGGGGTTACTATGGCTACACCTTC
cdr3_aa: CASSLDRRGYYGYTF

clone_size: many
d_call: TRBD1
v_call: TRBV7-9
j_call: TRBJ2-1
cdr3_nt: TGTGCCAGCAGCCCCGGACAGGGTTACAATGAGCAGTTCTTC
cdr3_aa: CASSPGQGYNEQFF

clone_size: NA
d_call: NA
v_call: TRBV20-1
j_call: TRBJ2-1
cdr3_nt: TGCAGTGCTAGGGGTAGTCAGGGTGAGCAGTTCTTC
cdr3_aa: CSARGSQGEQFF

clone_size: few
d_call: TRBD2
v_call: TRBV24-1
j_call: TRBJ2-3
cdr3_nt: TGTGCCACCAGTCCGAGACTAGCGGGGGGAGCAGATACGCAGTATTTT
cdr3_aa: CATSPRLAGGADTQYF

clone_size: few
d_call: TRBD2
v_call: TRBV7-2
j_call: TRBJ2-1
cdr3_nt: TGTGCCAGCAGCTTAGTGGCGGGAGGAGTGCAGTTCTTC
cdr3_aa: CASSLVAGGVQFF

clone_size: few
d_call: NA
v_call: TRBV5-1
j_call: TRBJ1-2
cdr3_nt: TGCGCCAGCAGGTCAGAAACTAACTATGGCTACACCTTC
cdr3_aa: CASRSETNYGYTF

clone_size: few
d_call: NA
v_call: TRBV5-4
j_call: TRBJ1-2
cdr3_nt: TGTGCCAGCAGCTTGGCGGGACGAGATGGCTACACCTTC
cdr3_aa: CASSLAGRDGYTF

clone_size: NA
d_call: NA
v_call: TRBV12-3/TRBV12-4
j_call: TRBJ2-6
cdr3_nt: TGTGCCAGCAGTTTATTTTCTCCTGGGGCCAACGTCCTGACTTTC
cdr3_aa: CASSLFSPGANVLTF

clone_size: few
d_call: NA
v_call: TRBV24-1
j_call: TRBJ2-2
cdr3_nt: TGTGCCACCAACCACGGAGGAATCGGGGAGCTGTTTTTT
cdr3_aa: CATNHGGIGELFF

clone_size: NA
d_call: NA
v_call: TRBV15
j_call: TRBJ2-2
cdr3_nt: TGTGCCACAGGTGGGACCGGGGAGCTGTTTTTT
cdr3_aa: CATGGTGELFF

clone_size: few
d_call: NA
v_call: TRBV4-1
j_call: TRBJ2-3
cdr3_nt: TGCGCCAGCAGCCAAGGTGACAGCACAGATACGCAGTATTTT
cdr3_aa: CASSQGDSTDTQYF

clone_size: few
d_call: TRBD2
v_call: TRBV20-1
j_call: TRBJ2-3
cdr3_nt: TGCAGTGCTAGCCCGACTAGCGGGACAGGGTATTTT
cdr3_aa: CSASPTSGTGYF

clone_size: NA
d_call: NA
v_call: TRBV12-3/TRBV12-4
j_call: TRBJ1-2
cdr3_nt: TGTGCCAGCAGTACGCGAACACCTTGGAATGGCTACACCTTC
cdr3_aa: CASSTRTPWNGYTF

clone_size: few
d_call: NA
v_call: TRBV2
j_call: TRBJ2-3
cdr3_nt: TGTGCCAGCAGCCGCCGAGGCACCATCACAGATACGCAGTATTTT
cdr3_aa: CASSRRGTITDTQYF

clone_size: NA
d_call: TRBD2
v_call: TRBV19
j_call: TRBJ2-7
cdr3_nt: TGTGCCAGTAGTAAGGGACTAGCGGGAGGTTGGTACGAGCAGTACTTC
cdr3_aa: CASSKGLAGGWYEQYF

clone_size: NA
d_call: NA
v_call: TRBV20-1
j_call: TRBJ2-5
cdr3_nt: TGCAGTGCTAGAACGGCAGGATGGGGGGAGACCCAGTACTTC
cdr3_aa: CSARTAGWGETQYF

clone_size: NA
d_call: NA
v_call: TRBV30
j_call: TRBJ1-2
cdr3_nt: TGTGCCTGGAGTGGATTGGGGGGCGCCGGCTATGGCTACACCTTC
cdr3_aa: CAWSGLGGAGYGYTF

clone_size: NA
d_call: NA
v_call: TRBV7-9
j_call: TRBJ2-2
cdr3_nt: TGTGCCAGCAGCTTAGATCTGGTACAGTCGGTGAACACCGGGGAGCTGTTTTTT
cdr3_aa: CASSLDLVQSVNTGELFF

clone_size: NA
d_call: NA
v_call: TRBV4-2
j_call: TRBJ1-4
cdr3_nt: TGTGCCAGCAGCCGGGCCGGGCCAGGGGAAAAACTGTTTTTT
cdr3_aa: CASSRAGPGEKLFF

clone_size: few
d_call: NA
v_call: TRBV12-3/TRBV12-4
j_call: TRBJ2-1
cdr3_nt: TGTGCCAGCACGGGGGCCGGTATCCCCTACAATGAGCAGTTCTTC
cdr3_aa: CASTGAGIPYNEQFF

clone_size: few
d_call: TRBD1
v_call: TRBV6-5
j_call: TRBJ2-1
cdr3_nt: TGTGCCAGCAGTTACTCATCCACGGGACAGGGGGGGAGCTCCTACAATGAGCAGTTCTTC
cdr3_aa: CASSYSSTGQGGSSYNEQFF

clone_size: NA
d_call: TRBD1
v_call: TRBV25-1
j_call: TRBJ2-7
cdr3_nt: TGTGCCAGCAGTGTCCCGGGACAGGGTACCGAGCAGTACTTC
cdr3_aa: CASSVPGQGTEQYF

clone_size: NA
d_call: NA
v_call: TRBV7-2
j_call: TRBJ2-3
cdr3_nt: TGTGCCAGCAGCTTATCGGGGTGGGGCACAGATACGCAGTATTTT
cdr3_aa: CASSLSGWGTDTQYF

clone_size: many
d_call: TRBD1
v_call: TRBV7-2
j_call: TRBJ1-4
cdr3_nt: TGTGCCAGCAGCTTATACCGTTCAGGGGGCGAAAAACTGTTTTTT
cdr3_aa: CASSLYRSGGEKLFF

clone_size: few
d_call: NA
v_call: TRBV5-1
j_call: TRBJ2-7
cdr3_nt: TGCGCCAGCAGCGCCTTACAGGGCACCTACGAGCAGTACTTC
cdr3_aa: CASSALQGTYEQYF

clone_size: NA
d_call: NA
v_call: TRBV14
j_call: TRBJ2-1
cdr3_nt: TGTGCCAGCAGCCAATCTTCGGGCAGGGAGAAGTTCTTC
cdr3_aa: CASSQSSGREKFF

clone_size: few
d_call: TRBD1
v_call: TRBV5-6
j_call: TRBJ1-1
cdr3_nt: TGTGCCAGCAGCTTGAAGGGGACAGGGCGATTTGGAGCTTTCTTT
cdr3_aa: CASSLKGTGRFGAFF

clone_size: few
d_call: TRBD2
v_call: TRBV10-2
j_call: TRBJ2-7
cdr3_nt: TGCGCCAGCACCGAGCGGGGGGGTTCCCACGAGCAGTACTTC
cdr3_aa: CASTERGGSHEQYF

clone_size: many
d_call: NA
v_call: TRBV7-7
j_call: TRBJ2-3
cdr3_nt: TGTGCTAGCAGCGGCGACGGAGGCACGCAGTATTTT
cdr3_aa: CASSGDGGTQYF

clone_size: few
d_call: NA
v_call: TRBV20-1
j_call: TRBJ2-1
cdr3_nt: TGCAGTGCCTTACTTGGCGGTGAGCAGTTCTTC
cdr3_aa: CSALLGGEQFF

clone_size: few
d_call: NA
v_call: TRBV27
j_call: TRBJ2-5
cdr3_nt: TGTGCCAGCAGTTTTTCGCAGACGGAGACCCAGTACTTC
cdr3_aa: CASSFSQTETQYF

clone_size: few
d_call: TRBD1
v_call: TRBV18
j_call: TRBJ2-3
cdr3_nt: TGTGCCAGCTCACCGCAGCGACAGGGTCTGAACACAGATACGCAGTATTTT
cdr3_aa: CASSPQRQGLNTDTQYF

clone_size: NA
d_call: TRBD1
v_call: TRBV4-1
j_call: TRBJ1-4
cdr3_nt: TGCGCCAGCAGCCCTCCGGGACAGAGAAATGAAAAACTGTTTTTT
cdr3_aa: CASSPPGQRNEKLFF

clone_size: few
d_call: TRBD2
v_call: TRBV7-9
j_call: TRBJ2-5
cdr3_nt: TGTGCCAGCAGCTTATACAGCGGGAGTAGTCAAGAGACCCAGTACTTC
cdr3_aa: CASSLYSGSSQETQYF

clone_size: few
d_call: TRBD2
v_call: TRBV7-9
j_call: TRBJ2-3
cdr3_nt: TGTGCCAGCAGCTTCCCACTAGCGGGAGCGTCAGATACGCAGTATTTT
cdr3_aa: CASSFPLAGASDTQYF

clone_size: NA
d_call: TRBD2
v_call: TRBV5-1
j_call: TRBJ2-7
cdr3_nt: TGCGCCAGCAGCTTTCAGCGGGAGAACTCGGGGGAGCAGTACTTC
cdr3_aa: CASSFQRENSGEQYF

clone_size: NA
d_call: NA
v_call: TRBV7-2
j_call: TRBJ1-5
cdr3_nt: TGTGCCAGCAGCCTCGACGGGACCCGACAGTATCAGCCCCAGCATTTT
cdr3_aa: CASSLDGTRQYQPQHF

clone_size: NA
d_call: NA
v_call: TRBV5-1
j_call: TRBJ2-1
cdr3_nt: TGCGCCAGCAGCCAAACTAGCATCTCCTACAATGAGCAGTTCTTC
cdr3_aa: CASSQTSISYNEQFF

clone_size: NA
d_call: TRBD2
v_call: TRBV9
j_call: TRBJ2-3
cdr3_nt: TGTGCCAGCAAAGCTAGCGGGGGGGACACAGATACGCAGTATTTT
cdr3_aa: CASKASGGDTDTQYF

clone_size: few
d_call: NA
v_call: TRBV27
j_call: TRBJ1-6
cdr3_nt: TGTGCCAGCAGAAGGGACACGAGCTCCTATAATTCACCCCTCCACTTT
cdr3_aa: CASRRDTSSYNSPLHF

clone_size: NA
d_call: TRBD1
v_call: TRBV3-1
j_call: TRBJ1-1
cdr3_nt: TGTGCCAGCAGGCACAGGGGCACGAACACTGAAGCTTTCTTT
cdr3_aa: CASRHRGTNTEAFF

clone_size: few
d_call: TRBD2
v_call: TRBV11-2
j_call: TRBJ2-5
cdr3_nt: TGTGCCAGCAGCTTAGGGCCCCTCGGGAGGGAGACCCAGTACTTC
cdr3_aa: CASSLGPLGRETQYF

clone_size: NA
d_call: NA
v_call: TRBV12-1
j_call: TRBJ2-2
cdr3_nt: TGTGCCAGCAGCTCCGGAGGACTAGCGACCGGGGAGCTGTTTTTT
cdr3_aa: CASSSGGLATGELFF

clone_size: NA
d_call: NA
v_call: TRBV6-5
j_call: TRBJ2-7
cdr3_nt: TGTGCCAGCAGTTATTTTTTTCGGGACGAGGAAAACTACGAGCAGTACTTC
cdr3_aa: CASSYFFRDEENYEQYF

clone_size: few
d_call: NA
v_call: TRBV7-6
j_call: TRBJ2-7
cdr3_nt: TGTGCCAGCAGCTTACAAGCGGACAGCTACGAGCAGTACTTC
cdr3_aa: CASSLQADSYEQYF